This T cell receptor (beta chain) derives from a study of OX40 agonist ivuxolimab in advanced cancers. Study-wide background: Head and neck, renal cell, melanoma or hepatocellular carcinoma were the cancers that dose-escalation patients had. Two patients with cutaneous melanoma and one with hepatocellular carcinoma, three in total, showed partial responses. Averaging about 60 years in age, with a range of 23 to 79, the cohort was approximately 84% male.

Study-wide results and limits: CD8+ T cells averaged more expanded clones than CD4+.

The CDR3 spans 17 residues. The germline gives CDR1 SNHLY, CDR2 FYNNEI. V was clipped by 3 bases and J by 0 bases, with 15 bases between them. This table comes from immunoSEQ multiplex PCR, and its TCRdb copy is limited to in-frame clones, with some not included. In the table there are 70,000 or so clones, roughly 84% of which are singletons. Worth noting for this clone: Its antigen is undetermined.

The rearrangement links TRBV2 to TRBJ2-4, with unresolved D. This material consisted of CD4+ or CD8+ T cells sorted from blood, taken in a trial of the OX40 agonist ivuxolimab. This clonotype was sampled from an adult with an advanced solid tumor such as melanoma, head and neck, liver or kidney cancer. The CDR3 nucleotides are TGTGCCAGCAGTGAGTCGGCCGAACGGCTAGCCAAAAACATTCAGTACTTC. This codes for CASSESAERLAKNIQYF.